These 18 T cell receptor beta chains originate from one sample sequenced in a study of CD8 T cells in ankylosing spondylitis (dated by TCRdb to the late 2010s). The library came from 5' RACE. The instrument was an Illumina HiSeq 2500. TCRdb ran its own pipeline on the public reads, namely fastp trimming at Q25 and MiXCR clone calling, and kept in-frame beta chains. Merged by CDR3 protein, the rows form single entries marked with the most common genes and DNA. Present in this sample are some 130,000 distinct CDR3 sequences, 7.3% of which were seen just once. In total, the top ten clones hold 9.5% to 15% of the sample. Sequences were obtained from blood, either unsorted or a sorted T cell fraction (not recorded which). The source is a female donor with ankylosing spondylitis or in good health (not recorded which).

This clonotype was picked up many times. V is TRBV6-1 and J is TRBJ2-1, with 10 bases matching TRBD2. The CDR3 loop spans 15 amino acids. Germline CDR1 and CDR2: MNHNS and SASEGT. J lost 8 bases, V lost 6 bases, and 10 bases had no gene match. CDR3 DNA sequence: TGTGCCAGCAGCACAGCGGGGGGGCCGGGCTATGAGCAGTTCTTC. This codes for CASSTAGGPGYEQFF.

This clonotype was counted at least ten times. CDR3 nucleotides: TGTGCCAGCAGCCAGTACAGCCCCGGGGAGCTGTTTTTT. Amino acids: CASSQYSPGELFF. This chain links TRBV14 with TRBJ2-2; D unresolved. The V and J ends lost 3 bases and 6 bases respectively, with 8 bases between them. This CDR3 is built from 13 residues. CDR1 is SGHDN, CDR2 FVKESK, per germline.

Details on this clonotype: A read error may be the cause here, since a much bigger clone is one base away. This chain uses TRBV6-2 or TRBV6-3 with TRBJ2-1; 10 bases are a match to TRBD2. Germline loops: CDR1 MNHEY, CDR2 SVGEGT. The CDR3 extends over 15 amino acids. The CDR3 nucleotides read TGTACCAGCACCCAGCGGGGGGGCCGTAACAATGAGCAGTTCTTC. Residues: CTSTQRGGRNNEQFF.

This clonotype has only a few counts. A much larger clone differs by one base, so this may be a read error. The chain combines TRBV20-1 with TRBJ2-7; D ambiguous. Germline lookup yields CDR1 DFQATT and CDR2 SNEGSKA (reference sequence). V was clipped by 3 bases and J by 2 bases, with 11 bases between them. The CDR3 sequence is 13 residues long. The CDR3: CSASVWSPYEQYF. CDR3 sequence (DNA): TGCAGTGCTAGTGTGTGGAGCCCCTACGAGCAGTACTTC.

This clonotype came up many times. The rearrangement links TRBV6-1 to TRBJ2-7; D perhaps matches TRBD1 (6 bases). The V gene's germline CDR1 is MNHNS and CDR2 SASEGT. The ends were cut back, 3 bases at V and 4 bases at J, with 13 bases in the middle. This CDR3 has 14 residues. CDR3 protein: CASSDNGRGYEQYF. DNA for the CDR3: TGTGCCAGCAGTGACAATGGCAGGGGATACGAGCAGTACTTC.

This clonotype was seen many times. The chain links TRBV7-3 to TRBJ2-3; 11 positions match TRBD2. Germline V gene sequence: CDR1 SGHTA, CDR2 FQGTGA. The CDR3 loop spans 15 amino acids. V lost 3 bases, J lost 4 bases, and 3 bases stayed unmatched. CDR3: CASSLLAGGADTQYF. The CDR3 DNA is TGTGCCAGCAGCTTGCTAGCGGGGGGTGCAGATACGCAGTATTTT. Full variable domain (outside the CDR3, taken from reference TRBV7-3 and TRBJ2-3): GAGVSQTPSNKVTEKGKYVELRCDPISGHTALYWYRQSLGQGPEFLIYFQGTGAADDSGLPNDRFFAVRPEGSVSTLKIQRTERGDSAVYLCASSLLAGGADTQYFGPGTRLTVL.

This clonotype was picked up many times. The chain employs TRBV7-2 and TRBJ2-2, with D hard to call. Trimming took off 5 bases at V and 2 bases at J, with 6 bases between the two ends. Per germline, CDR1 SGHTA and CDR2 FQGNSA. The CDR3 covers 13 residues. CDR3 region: CASSPTNTGELFF. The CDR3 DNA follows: TGTGCCAGCAGCCCAACTAACACCGGGGAGCTGTTTTTT.

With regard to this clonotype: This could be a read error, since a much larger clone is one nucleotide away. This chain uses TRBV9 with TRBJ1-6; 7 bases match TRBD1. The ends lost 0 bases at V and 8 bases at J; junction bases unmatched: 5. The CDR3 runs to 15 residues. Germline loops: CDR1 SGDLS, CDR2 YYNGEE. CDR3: CASSVEDRTDSPLHF. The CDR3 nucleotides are TGTGCCAGCAGCGTAGAGGACAGGACCGATTCACCCCTCCACTTT.

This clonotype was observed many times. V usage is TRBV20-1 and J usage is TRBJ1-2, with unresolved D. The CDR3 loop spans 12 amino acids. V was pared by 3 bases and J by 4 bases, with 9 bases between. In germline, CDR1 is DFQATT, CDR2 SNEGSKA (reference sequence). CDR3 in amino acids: CSASPEGYGYTF. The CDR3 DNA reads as TGCAGTGCTAGTCCAGAAGGCTATGGCTACACCTTC.

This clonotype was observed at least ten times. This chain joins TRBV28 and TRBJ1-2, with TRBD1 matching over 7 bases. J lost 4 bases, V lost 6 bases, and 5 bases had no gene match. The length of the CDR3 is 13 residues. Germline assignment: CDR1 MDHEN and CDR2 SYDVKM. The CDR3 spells CASSLDRAYGYTF. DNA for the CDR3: TGTGCCAGCAGCCTCGACAGGGCCTATGGCTACACCTTC.

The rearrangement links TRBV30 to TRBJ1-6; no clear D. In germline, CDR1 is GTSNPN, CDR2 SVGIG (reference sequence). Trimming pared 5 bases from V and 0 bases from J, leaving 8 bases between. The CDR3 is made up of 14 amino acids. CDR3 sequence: CAWSTDSYNSPLHF. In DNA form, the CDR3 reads TGTGCCTGGTCTACGGACTCCTATAATTCACCCCTCCACTTT.

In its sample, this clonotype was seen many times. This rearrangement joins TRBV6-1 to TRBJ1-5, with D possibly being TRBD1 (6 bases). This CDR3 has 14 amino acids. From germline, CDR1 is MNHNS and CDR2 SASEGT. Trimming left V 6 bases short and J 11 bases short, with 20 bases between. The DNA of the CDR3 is TGTGCCAGCAGAGAGGGGGGTCAGAGTGGGACCCAGCATTTT. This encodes CASREGGQSGTQHF.

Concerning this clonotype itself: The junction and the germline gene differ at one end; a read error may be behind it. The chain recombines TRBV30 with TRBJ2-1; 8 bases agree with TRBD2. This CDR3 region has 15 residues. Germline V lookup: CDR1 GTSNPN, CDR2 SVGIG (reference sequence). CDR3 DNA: TGTGTCTGGAGTCCGGGACTAGGCGCATACAATGAGCAGTTCTTC. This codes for CVWSPGLGAYNEQFF.

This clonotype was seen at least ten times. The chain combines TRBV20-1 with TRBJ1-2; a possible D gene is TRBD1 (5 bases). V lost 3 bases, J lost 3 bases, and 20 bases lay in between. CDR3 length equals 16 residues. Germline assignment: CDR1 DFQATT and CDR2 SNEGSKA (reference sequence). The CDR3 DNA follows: TGCAGTGCTAGGGAACGGACCGCCCGGGGGTACTATGGCTACACCTTC. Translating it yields CSARERTARGYYGYTF.

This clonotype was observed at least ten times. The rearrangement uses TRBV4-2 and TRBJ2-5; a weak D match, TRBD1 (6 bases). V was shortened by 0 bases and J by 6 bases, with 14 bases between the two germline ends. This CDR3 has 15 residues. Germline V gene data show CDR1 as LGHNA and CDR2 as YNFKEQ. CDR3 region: CASSQDGTRGKTQYF. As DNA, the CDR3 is TGTGCCAGCAGCCAAGACGGGACACGAGGAAAGACCCAGTACTTC.

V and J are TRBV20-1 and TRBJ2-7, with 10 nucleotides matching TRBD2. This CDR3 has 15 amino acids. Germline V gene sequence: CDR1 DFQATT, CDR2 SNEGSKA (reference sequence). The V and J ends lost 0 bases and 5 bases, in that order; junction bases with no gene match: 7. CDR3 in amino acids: CSARDTLAGANEQYF. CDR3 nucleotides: TGCAGTGCTAGAGATACCCTAGCGGGGGCGAACGAGCAGTACTTC.

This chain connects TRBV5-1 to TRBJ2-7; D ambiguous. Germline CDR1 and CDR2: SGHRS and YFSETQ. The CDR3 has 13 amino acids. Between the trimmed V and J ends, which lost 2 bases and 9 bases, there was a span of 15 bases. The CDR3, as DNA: TGCGCCAGCAGCTTATCGGCCGTGGGGATGCAGTACTTC. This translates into CASSLSAVGMQYF. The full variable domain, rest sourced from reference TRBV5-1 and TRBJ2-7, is KAGVTQTPRYLIKTRGQQVTLSCSPISGHRSVSWYQQTPGQGLQFLFEYFSETQRNKGNFPGRFSGRQFSNSRSEMNVSTLELGDSALYLCASSLSAVGMQYFGPGTRLTVT.

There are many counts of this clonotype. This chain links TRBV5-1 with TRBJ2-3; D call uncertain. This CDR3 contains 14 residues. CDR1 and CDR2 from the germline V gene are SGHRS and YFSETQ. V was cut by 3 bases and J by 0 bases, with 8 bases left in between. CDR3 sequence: CASSSQWSTDTQYF. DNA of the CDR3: TGCGCCAGCAGCTCTCAGTGGAGCACAGATACGCAGTATTTT.